This T cell receptor (beta chain) comes out of a study of blood T cell repertoires in COVID-19. At the level of the study: From T cells, B-cell-depleted T cells, or PBMCs came the material, which was cDNA or gDNA.

How the authors handled the data: Using reference gene primer amplification, nucleated cell counts were estimated. Measured with immunoSEQ multiplex PCR; TCRdb has only the in-frame clones, and not every one. The D gene and trimming were derived from the DNA, and the V and J assignments and clone size from that table. The sample contains under 350,000 clones, approximately 83% of which appear only once. This CDR3 spans 14 amino acids. Germline CDR1 is LNHDA and CDR2 is SQIVND (reference sequence). The V gene lost 8 bases and the J gene lost 4 bases, with 17 bases spanning the gap. The TCR comes from a woman in her forties with acute COVID-19. The specimen was PBMCs or T cells enriched from blood (not recorded which). The rearrangement uses TRBV19 and TRBJ1-2; D remains unclear. Written as DNA, the CDR3 is TGTGCCAGTCGTGGAGACCTTGAGTTCTATGGCTACACCTTC. Amino acid sequence: CASRGDLEFYGYTF.